These 5 T cell receptor beta chains share one sample of origin, sequenced in a study of tumor-infiltrating lymphocytes in primary liver carcinoma. It was unsorted whole blood that yielded blood RNA, and germline DNA was also extracted. The input was approximately 500 ng total RNA; TCR beta cDNA was made from it with a constant-region primer. Libraries covering TCR beta were generated through three nested multiplex PCR rounds (using a slightly modified ARM-PCR). In the first two PCR rounds, TRBV1-TRBV30 forward primers were paired with a C-beta reverse primer, and each round lasted around 10 cycles. TCRdb called the multiplex PCR reads again in MiXCR, with one record for every CDR3 protein. The sample lists 180,000 or so distinct CDR3 sequences; 60% were seen once. The sequenced material came from peripheral blood. The receptors originated from a man aged 35-49 years with primary liver carcinoma and hepatitis B virus infection.

This clonotype was found many times. The rearrangement links TRBV11-2 to TRBJ2-3; tentatively, D is TRBD1 or TRBD2 (5 bases each). V lost 7 bases to trimming and J lost 9 bases, with 17 bases between them. This CDR3 region has 13 residues. CDR1 and CDR2 from the germline V gene are SGHAT and FQNNGV. The DNA of the CDR3 is TGTGCCAGCACCTCTTGGGACCAGAGGACGCAGTATTTT. Protein sequence: CASTSWDQRTQYF.

Note on this clonotype: A read error may produce the germline difference seen at one junction end. V and J are TRBV6-5 and TRBJ1-1; the D is unclear. Germline V gives CDR1 MNHEY, CDR2 SVGAGI. The CDR3 is 14 amino acids. The CDR3 sequence: CTSSYETANTEAFF. The DNA of the CDR3 is TGTACCAGCAGTTACGAGACGGCGAACACTGAAGCTTTCTTT.

Worth noting for this clonotype: This may be a read error: a much more frequent sequence differs by one nucleotide. V usage is TRBV6-5 and J usage is TRBJ2-1; D perhaps matches TRBD2 (5 bases). Germline V gene data show CDR1 as MNHEY and CDR2 as SVGAGI. This CDR3 contains 15 residues. The CDR3 protein is CASSYSGSSYNERFF. The CDR3 DNA reads TGTGCCAGCAGTTACTCAGGGAGCTCCTACAATGAGCGGTTCTTC.

This clonotype was counted many times. The chain carries TRBV11-1 and TRBJ2-1; D may be TRBD1 (6 bases). Germline V gene lookup returns CDR1 SGHAT and CDR2 FQDESV (reference sequence). V was clipped by 2 bases and J by 5 bases, with 13 bases between them. CDR3 length equals 15 residues. The CDR3 loop is CASSLTGTLDNEQFF. DNA of the CDR3: TGTGCCAGCAGCTTAACCGGGACACTTGACAATGAGCAGTTCTTC.

To note about this clonotype: A much larger clone lies one base from this, so it may be a read error. This chain links TRBV6-5 with TRBJ1-2, with D unclear. Germline lookup yields CDR1 MNHEY and CDR2 SVGAGI. This CDR3 comprises 16 residues. In DNA form, the CDR3 reads TGTGCCAGCAGTTACTCGATCGGTACAGCCCCCTATGGCTACAACTTC. Its translation is CASSYSIGTAPYGYNF.